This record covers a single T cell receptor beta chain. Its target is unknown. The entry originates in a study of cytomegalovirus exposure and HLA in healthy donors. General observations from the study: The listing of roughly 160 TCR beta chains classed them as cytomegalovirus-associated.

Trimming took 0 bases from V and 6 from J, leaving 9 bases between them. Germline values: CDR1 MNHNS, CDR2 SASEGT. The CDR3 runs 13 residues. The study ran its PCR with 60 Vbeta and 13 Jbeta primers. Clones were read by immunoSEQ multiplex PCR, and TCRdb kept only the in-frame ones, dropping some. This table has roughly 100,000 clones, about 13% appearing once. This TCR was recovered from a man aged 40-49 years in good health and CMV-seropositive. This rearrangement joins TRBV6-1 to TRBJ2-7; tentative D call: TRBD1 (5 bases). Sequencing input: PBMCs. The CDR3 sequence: CASSEAETGEQYF. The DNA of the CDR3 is TGTGCCAGCAGTGAAGCGGAAACAGGCGAGCAGTACTTC.